This TCR beta chain derives from a study of identical twins. CDR3 size: 16 residues. The V end lost 2 bases, the J end lost 0 bases, and 13 bases lay between the germline ends. This clonotype has more than one count but fewer than ten. Its antigen is not known. A universal primer site was created by template switching, with the cDNA bearing unique molecular identifiers. Each CDR3 protein gets one entry after TCRdb re-called the 5' RACE reads with MiXCR. Found here are hundreds of thousands of distinct CDR3 sequences, about 12% of them singletons; the top ten hold 1.5% to 2%. Study conclusions and caveats: Within beta out-of-frame sequences, the excess sharing observed between twins was weaker.

These data were also reused for a study on yellow fever vaccine responses in identical twins.

The specimen was PBMCs. The TCR comes from a woman aged 18 to 35 in good health. The gene calls are TRBV12-3 or TRBV12-4 and TRBJ1-1, with D possibly matching TRBD1 (6 bases). The CDR3 bases are TGTGCCAGCAGTTTAATGGCAGGGGCGGTGAACACTGAAGCTTTCTTT. Translating it yields CASSLMAGAVNTEAFF.